Presented here are 18 T cell receptor beta chains from one specimen sequenced in a study of cytomegalovirus exposure and HLA in healthy donors. With 60 Vbeta and 13 Jbeta primers, the PCR was carried out. Here immunoSEQ multiplex PCR was the method, and the copy in TCRdb shows in-frame clones only, minus some. This sample carries 130,000 or so clones, about 80% of them seen once, and the ten largest clones take 1.5%. The source material was PBMCs. These receptors came from a woman aged 18-30 years in good health and CMV-seronegative.

The chain couples TRBV9 to TRBJ2-7, with a tentative D call TRBD1 (6 bases). Germline V CDR1 and CDR2: SGDLS, YYNGEE. This CDR3 spans 14 amino acids. V lost 2 bases and J 2 bases, leaving 11 bases between the germline ends. The CDR3 spells CASSVSQGAYEQYF. In DNA form, the CDR3 reads TGTGCCAGCAGCGTGTCACAGGGAGCCTACGAGCAGTACTTC.

The chain recombines TRBV2 with TRBJ2-5; TRBD1 aligns across 7 bases. Germline V CDR1 and CDR2: SNHLY, FYNNEI. V was pared by 8 bases and J by 1 base, with 16 bases of the junction left unmatched. The CDR3 is made up of 17 amino acids. The CDR3 DNA sequence: TGTGCCAGCTACGGGACAGCCTTTTACCAAACCCAAGAGACCCAGTACTTC. It specifies CASYGTAFYQTQETQYF.

The chain links TRBV4-1 to TRBJ2-1; D may be TRBD1 (5 bases). Germline CDR1 MGHRA, CDR2 YSYEKL. The V end lost 1 base, the J end lost 0 bases, and 7 bases lay between the germline ends. CDR3 length equals 15 residues. The CDR3: CASSQVQGSYNEQFF. CDR3 nucleotides: TGCGCCAGCAGCCAAGTGCAGGGCTCCTACAATGAGCAGTTCTTC.

The J gene is TRBJ2-5, the V gene TRBV4-1, with D perhaps matching TRBD2 (6 bases). Germline values: CDR1 MGHRA, CDR2 YSYEKL. This CDR3 has 16 amino acids. V lost 8 bases to trimming and J lost 4 bases, with 23 bases between them. The CDR3 nucleotides read TGCGCCAGCGCCATCACACCCCGGGACTCTAGAGAGACCCAGTACTTC. This translates into CASAITPRDSRETQYF.

The rearrangement joins TRBV2 to TRBJ1-6; possible D gene TRBD1, 5 bases. The CDR3 is 15 residues long. In germline, CDR1 is SNHLY, CDR2 FYNNEI. V was shortened by 8 bases and J by 6 bases, with 17 bases between the two germline ends. CDR3 sequence reads: CASRRQGQANSPLHF. The CDR3 nucleotides read TGTGCCAGCCGGCGGCAGGGCCAGGCTAATTCACCCCTCCACTTT.

With respect to this clone: At one boundary the junction diverges from the germline segment, which might be a read error. The genes are TRBV6-5 and TRBJ2-1, with TRBD2 matching over 10 bases. CDR3 length: 15 residues. The germline gives CDR1 MNHEY, CDR2 SVGAGI. CDR3 residues: CASSPGTSESNEQLF. In nucleotides, the CDR3 is TGTGCCAGCAGCCCCGGGACTAGCGAATCGAATGAGCAGCTCTTC.

The V and J genes are TRBV4-3 and TRBJ1-4; D not resolved. This CDR3 is 17 amino acids long. CDR1 LGHNA and CDR2 YSLEER come from the germline V gene. Trimming removed 4 bases at V and 3 bases at J, with 18 bases between. CDR3 protein: CASSPRLEGRPNEKLFF. CDR3 DNA: TGCGCCAGCAGCCCAAGGTTGGAGGGCCGTCCTAATGAAAAACTGTTTTTT.

The chain has TRBV9 and TRBJ2-7; no firm D call. CDR1 and CDR2 (germline): SGDLS, YYNGEE. The length of the CDR3 is 15 residues. V was trimmed by 0 bases and J by 0 bases, leaving 10 bases between them. CDR3 in amino acids: CASSVGATSSYEQYF. CDR3 DNA sequence: TGTGCCAGCAGCGTAGGGGCAACGAGCTCCTACGAGCAGTACTTC.

CDR3 DNA sequence: TGTGCCAGCAGAGGGCGGGACTCTGGAAACACCATATATTTT. Translating gives CASRGRDSGNTIYF. The V gene is TRBV9, the J gene TRBJ1-3; D not certain. There are 14 residues in the CDR3. Looked up from germline, CDR1 is SGDLS and CDR2 is YYNGEE. The germline V and J ends were trimmed by 5 bases and 0 bases, with 9 bases remaining between them.

This clone was seen only once. The chain links TRBV4-1 to TRBJ2-7; the D gene is possibly TRBD2 (6 bases). The germline V and J ends were trimmed by 1 base and 0 bases, with 10 bases remaining between them. Germline lookup yields CDR1 MGHRA and CDR2 YSYEKL. The CDR3 extends over 15 amino acids. Written as DNA, the CDR3 is TGCGCCAGCAGCCAAGGGGTCGGGAGCTCCTACGAGCAGTACTTC. Translation: CASSQGVGSSYEQYF.

The chain joins TRBV5-1 to TRBJ1-4; maybe TRBD1 (6 bases). Germline V gene sequence: CDR1 SGHRS, CDR2 YFSETQ. The ends were cut back, 0 bases at V and 3 bases at J, with 12 bases in the middle. This CDR3 is 16 amino acids long. CDR3 protein: CASSLVLQGPNEKLFF. The CDR3 DNA reads TGCGCCAGCAGCTTGGTGCTACAGGGTCCTAATGAAAAACTGTTTTTT.

The table lists this clone with a few counts. V and J are TRBV6-6 and TRBJ2-1; D gene unclear. Per germline, CDR1 MNHNY and CDR2 SVGAGI (reference sequence). V was cut by 2 bases and J by 8 bases, with 7 bases left in between. The CDR3 is 12 amino acids. The CDR3 sequence is CASSYHQDEQFF. The CDR3 DNA is TGTGCCAGCAGTTACCACCAGGATGAGCAGTTCTTC.

This chain links TRBV6-5 with TRBJ1-2; 8 bases are shared with TRBD1. In germline, CDR1 is MNHEY, CDR2 SVGAGI. The CDR3 sequence is 15 residues long. With V trimmed by 5 bases and J by 2 bases, 7 bases remained unmatched. The CDR3 reads CASSQAGGANYGYTF. Written as DNA, the CDR3 is TGTGCCAGCAGTCAGGCAGGGGGCGCGAACTATGGCTACACCTTC.

This clone occurred a few times. This chain connects TRBV11-2 to TRBJ2-7, with D possibly being TRBD1 (6 bases). The CDR3 has 16 amino acids. The V end was cut by 1 base, the J end by 4 bases, with 17 bases between. The germline CDR1 and CDR2 sequences are SGHAT and FQNNGV. Here the CDR3 DNA reads TGTGCCAGCAGCTTAGTCACGGGGACAATGTCTTACGAGCAGTACTTC. Its translation: CASSLVTGTMSYEQYF.

This chain links TRBV30 with TRBJ2-7; no firm D call. The CDR3 totals 13 residues. CDR1 is GTSNPN and CDR2 is SVGIG in the germline V gene (reference sequence). V dropped 3 bases and J dropped 0 bases, with 9 bases sitting between them. The DNA of the CDR3 is TGTGCCTGGAGCCCCCAGAACTCCTACGAGCAGTACTTC. This translates into CAWSPQNSYEQYF.

The chain has TRBV11-2 and TRBJ2-7, with 8 positions matching TRBD2. Germline CDR1 is SGHAT and CDR2 is FQNNGV. There are 14 residues in the CDR3. V gave up 5 bases and J gave up 3 bases; unmatched junction bases: 6. CDR3 protein: CASSRSGRGYEQYF. The CDR3 region has the DNA TGTGCCAGCAGCCGGAGCGGGAGAGGCTACGAGCAGTACTTC.

This chain links TRBV6-6 with TRBJ1-6; TRBD1 might be the D (6 bases). Trimming stripped 6 bases from V and 7 bases from J, with 19 bases between. Germline V gene data show CDR1 as MNHNY and CDR2 as SVGAGI (reference sequence). The CDR3 is 16 residues long. The CDR3 is CASSLLLGTPNSPLHF. In DNA, the CDR3 is TGTGCCAGCAGCTTACTCCTAGGGACACCAAATTCACCCCTCCACTTT.

This clone appeared a few times. The chain's CDR3 is CASSTYLGKLFF. The CDR3 bases are TGTGCCAGCAGCACCTACCTTGGAAAACTGTTTTTT. The V call is TRBV14, the J call TRBJ1-4; D call uncertain. Germline V gene sequence: CDR1 SGHDN, CDR2 FVKESK. The V gene lost 5 bases and the J gene lost 10 bases, with 11 bases spanning the gap. This CDR3 has 12 residues.